These 11 T cell receptor beta chains came from one sample sequenced in a study of cytomegalovirus exposure and HLA in healthy donors. Some clones are missing from TCRdb's copy, which holds only in-frame ones; the method was immunoSEQ multiplex PCR. This sample carries 330,000 or so clones, roughly 89% of them seen once, and the ten largest clones take around 0.8%. Sequencing was done on a sample of PBMCs. These receptors were taken from a woman under 30 in good health and CMV-seronegative.

The rearrangement uses TRBV18 and TRBJ2-1; TRBD2 matches at 9 bases. Germline V gene lookup returns CDR1 KGHSH and CDR2 LQKENI. With 6 bases clipped from V and 8 bases from J, the junction kept 11 bases outside the gene matches. CDR3 size: 15 residues. CDR3 amino acids: CASSQLAGSGYEQFF. The CDR3 nucleotides read TGTGCCAGCTCTCAACTAGCGGGCTCCGGCTATGAGCAGTTCTTC.

This clone was seen more than once but under ten times. This chain joins TRBV18 and TRBJ1-2; maybe TRBD1 (6 bases). The V end was cut by 3 bases, the J end by 6 bases, with 14 bases between. In germline, CDR1 is KGHSH, CDR2 LQKENI. This CDR3 has 14 amino acids. For the CDR3, the DNA is TGTGCCAGCTCACCGGAACTACAGGGCAATGGCTACACCTTC. This translates into CASSPELQGNGYTF.

This clone was seen a single time. The CDR3 spells CASRHPGGGGYTF. In DNA, the CDR3 is TGTGCCAGCAGACACCCAGGTGGGGGGGGCTACACCTTC. J is TRBJ1-2 and V is TRBV25-1, with D tentatively TRBD1 (5 bases). CDR1 is MGHDK, CDR2 SYGVNS, per germline. The CDR3 sequence is 13 residues long. Trimming took 6 bases from V and 8 from J, leaving 16 bases between them.

The chain has TRBV4-1 and TRBJ2-7; TRBD2 matches at 12 bases. The V segment lost 4 bases and the J segment 6 bases; nucleotides outside the gene matches: 7. Germline V gives CDR1 MGHRA, CDR2 YSYEKL. The CDR3 is 15 residues long. CDR3 loop: CASSPRLAGVSEQYF. CDR3 nucleotides: TGCGCCAGCAGCCCGAGACTAGCGGGAGTTTCCGAGCAGTACTTC.

This chain joins TRBV6-5 and TRBJ1-1; TRBD1 matches at 7 bases. After removal of 5 bases from V and 0 bases from J, the junction contained 0 bases not matched to a gene. In germline, CDR1 is MNHEY, CDR2 SVGAGI. The length of the CDR3 is 13 residues. The CDR3 spells CASSGTVNTEAFF. CDR3 coding DNA: TGTGCCAGCAGTGGGACAGTGAACACTGAAGCTTTCTTT.

A single count supports this clone. The chain combines TRBV18 with TRBJ2-3; D remains ambiguous. Between the trimmed V and J ends, which lost 0 bases and 0 bases, there was a span of 10 bases. Germline V gene data show CDR1 as KGHSH and CDR2 as LQKENI. The CDR3 runs 16 residues. The CDR3 loop reads CASSPPTDFSTDTQYF. The CDR3, as DNA: TGTGCCAGCTCACCACCCACTGACTTTAGCACAGATACGCAGTATTTT.

The gene calls are TRBV9 and TRBJ2-7; perhaps TRBD2 as D (6 bases). Germline CDR1 and CDR2: SGDLS and YYNGEE. The CDR3 consists of 14 residues. V was trimmed by 2 bases and J by 4 bases, leaving 13 bases between them. CDR3 in DNA: TGTGCCAGCAGCGTCGGAGGGATTAGGTACGAGCAGTACTTC. This codes for CASSVGGIRYEQYF.

The table lists this clone with a count of one. This CDR3 is also generated by other DNA sequences in the sample. The J gene is TRBJ2-5, the V gene TRBV5-1; no definite D call. With 4 bases removed from V and 5 bases from J, the gap between germline ends came to 6 bases. This CDR3 spans 11 amino acids. Germline CDR1 is SGHRS and CDR2 is YFSETQ. CDR3: CASSLRETQYF. CDR3 sequence (DNA): TGCGCCAGCAGCCTCAGGGAGACCCAGTACTTC. Combining the CDR3 with reference TRBV5-1 and TRBJ2-5 gives the whole variable domain KAGVTQTPRYLIKTRGQQVTLSCSPISGHRSVSWYQQTPGQGLQFLFEYFSETQRNKGNFPGRFSGRQFSNSRSEMNVSTLELGDSALYLCASSLRETQYFGPGTRLLVL.

This chain's CDR3 is CATGTGVGNTEAFF. CDR3 bases: TGTGCCACCGGGACAGGAGTTGGGAACACTGAAGCTTTCTTT. The V and J genes are TRBV10-3 and TRBJ1-1; 8 nucleotides line up with TRBD1. The V gene end was trimmed by 10 bases and the J gene end by 1 base; junction bases not matched to a gene: 8. Germline V gene sequence: CDR1 ENHRY, CDR2 SYGVKD. The CDR3 totals 14 residues.

The J gene is TRBJ2-6, the V gene TRBV30; 9 bases match TRBD1. CDR1 is GTSNPN, CDR2 SVGIG, per germline (reference sequence). The CDR3 is 15 amino acids. J gave up 1 base and V 6 bases, and 4 bases lay outside the gene matches. The CDR3 reads CACDRGDSGANVLTF. CDR3 nucleotide sequence: TGTGCCTGTGACAGGGGGGATTCTGGGGCCAACGTCCTGACTTTC.

The chain uses TRBV7-8 and TRBJ2-7; 14 bases are shared with TRBD2. The CDR3 has 18 residues. Germline trimming cut 5 bases from V and 7 bases from J; bases unmatched to any gene: 16. Germline V lookup: CDR1 SGHVS, CDR2 FQNEAQ. The CDR3 is CASSQRLAGGPPVLEQYF. The CDR3 DNA reads as TGTGCCAGCAGCCAGCGACTAGCGGGAGGGCCCCCCGTTTTGGAGCAGTACTTC.